The 5 T cell receptor beta chains below come from one sample, sequenced in a study of cytomegalovirus exposure and HLA in healthy donors. PCR amplification relied on 60 Vbeta primers (plus 13 Jbeta primers). The assay was immunoSEQ multiplex PCR, and TCRdb's table has in-frame clones only and misses some. The sample lists 150,000 to 200,000 clones; over 60% were seen once. Sample: PBMCs. The receptors here all came from a woman aged 50 to 60 in good health and CMV-seronegative.

The chain recombines TRBV6-5 with TRBJ2-3; D possibly corresponds to TRBD1 (6 bases). Per the germline V gene, CDR1 is MNHEY and CDR2 is SVGAGI. V lost 5 bases and J lost 3, with 12 bases in between. The CDR3 contains 14 residues. CDR3 protein: CASSHRATTDTQYF. The CDR3 DNA is TGTGCCAGCAGTCACAGGGCAACTACAGATACGCAGTATTTT.

The CDR3 DNA sequence: TGTGCCAGCAGCTTAAATCTCGGGTTTTCGGGCTATGGCTACACCTTC. Protein sequence: CASSLNLGFSGYGYTF. V is TRBV11-2 and J is TRBJ1-2; D is undetermined. This CDR3 has 16 residues. V lost 2 bases to trimming and J lost 4 bases, with 17 bases between them. Germline CDR1 and CDR2: SGHAT and FQNNGV.

The rearrangement joins TRBV5-1 to TRBJ1-1; weak D call: TRBD1 (6 bases). V was clipped by 0 bases and J by 0 bases, with 12 bases between them. The germline CDR1 and CDR2 sequences are SGHRS and YFSETQ. The length of the CDR3 is 16 residues. The CDR3 spells CASSLAPGQMNTEAFF. The CDR3, as DNA: TGCGCCAGCAGCTTGGCCCCCGGACAGATGAACACTGAAGCTTTCTTT.

The gene calls are TRBV28 and TRBJ2-3; tentatively, D is TRBD2 (6 bases). This CDR3 spans 15 amino acids. Germline-derived CDR1 and CDR2 are MDHEN and SYDVKM. V dropped 5 bases and J dropped 2 bases, with 14 bases sitting between them. The CDR3 DNA reads TGTGCCAGCAGTCCCGGGACTCATCACACAGATACGCAGTATTTT. Amino acids: CASSPGTHHTDTQYF.

V and J are TRBV4-3 and TRBJ2-1; 10 positions agree with TRBD2. V lost 0 bases to trimming and J lost 2 bases; unmatched junction nucleotides: 7. The CDR3 extends over 18 amino acids. Germline V CDR1 and CDR2: LGHNA, YSLEER. The CDR3 here is CASSQDPAGGGTYNEQFF. For the CDR3, the DNA is TGCGCCAGCAGCCAAGACCCAGCGGGAGGGGGGACCTACAATGAGCAGTTCTTC.